This note documents a single TCR beta chain sequence. Per germline, CDR1 MNHNY and CDR2 SVGAGI (reference sequence). This CDR3 is 14 amino acids long. Unmatched junction bases numbered 11, after V lost 8 bases and J lost 8 bases. The PCR contained 60 Vbeta and 13 Jbeta primers. TCRdb's table, derived via immunoSEQ multiplex PCR, lists solely in-frame clones and lacks some. Among roughly 120,000 clones listed, just over 75% were seen once. This entry comes from a study of cytomegalovirus exposure and HLA in healthy donors. This sequence originates from a man aged 25-45 years in good health and CMV-seropositive. The sample taken for sequencing was PBMCs. This rearrangement joins TRBV6-6 to TRBJ2-4; 8 bases line up with TRBD1. CDR3 region: CASRSTGEHHIQYF. DNA of the CDR3: TGTGCCAGCCGTTCGACAGGGGAGCACCACATTCAGTACTTC.